This T cell receptor beta chain was sequenced for a study of cytomegalovirus exposure and HLA in healthy donors. 13 Jbeta primers and 60 Vbeta primers were used for the PCR. The data were produced by immunoSEQ multiplex PCR, yet TCRdb's version contains in-frame clones alone and is incomplete. The table includes some 76,000 clones, more than 75% detected once. Germline CDR1 reads LNHDA; CDR2 reads SQIVND (reference sequence). V lost 1 base and J lost 7; bases outside the gene matches: 5. This CDR3 has 15 amino acids. Findings and limits, study-wide: The investigators catalogued 150 to 200 TCR beta chains as cytomegalovirus-associated.

In regard to this clone: Its antigen is as yet unknown.

The clonotype originates from a male donor in good health and CMV-seropositive. The chain carries TRBV19 and TRBJ1-5; 9 bases fit TRBD1. Input material: PBMCs. In nucleotides, the CDR3 is TGTGCCAGTAGTATAGGGGACAGGGAGGGACAGCCCCAGCATTTT. The encoded protein is CASSIGDREGQPQHF. The full variable domain, in which reference TRBV19 and TRBJ1-5 provide the parts outside the CDR3, is DGGITQSPKYLFRKEGQNVTLSCEQNLNHDAMYWYRQDPGQGLRLIYYSQIVNDFQKGDIAEGYSVSREKKESFPLTVTSAQKNPTAFYLCASSIGDREGQPQHFGDGTRLSIL.